This entry lists 16 T cell receptor beta chains sequenced from one sample in a study of control samples from healthy donors and cancer patients. Profiled with immunoSEQ multiplex PCR; TCRdb holds only in-frame clones, not every one. The table lists over 85,000 clones, 92% of them singletons. Specimen: blood. Source of these receptors: a woman between 18 and 29 years old in good health.

Turning to this clone: The junction departs from the called germline gene at one end, perhaps through a read error. The chain links TRBV9 to TRBJ1-1; 8 bases map to TRBD1. This CDR3 contains 15 residues. Per germline, CDR1 SGDLS and CDR2 YYNGEE. DNA for the CDR3: TGTGCCAGCGGCGTAGGACAGGGCGGGTACACTGAAGCTTTCTTT. Translation gives CASGVGQGGYTEAFF.

This clone was counted once. The chain has TRBV7-9 and TRBJ2-7; possible D gene TRBD2, 7 bases. Germline lookup yields CDR1 SEHNR and CDR2 FQNEAQ (reference sequence). The CDR3 contains 16 residues. V was trimmed by 5 bases and J by 3 bases, leaving 20 bases between them. The CDR3 spells CASSPRSGGRGYEQYF. CDR3 nucleotides: TGTGCCAGCAGCCCCCGTTCGGGGGGCCGAGGCTACGAGCAGTACTTC.

This chain connects TRBV4-3 to TRBJ2-3, with D unclear. The V gene's germline CDR1 is LGHNA and CDR2 YSLEER. The CDR3 extends over 14 amino acids. The V end was cut by 0 bases, the J end by 0 bases, with 4 bases between. CDR3 sequence reads: CASSQDVSTDTQYF. In DNA, the CDR3 is TGCGCCAGCAGCCAAGATGTAAGCACAGATACGCAGTATTTT.

The chain employs TRBV4-1 and TRBJ1-4; D is possibly TRBD1 (6 bases). The CDR3 is made up of 16 amino acids. V lost 3 bases and J 6 bases, leaving 17 bases between the germline ends. Germline CDR1 is MGHRA and CDR2 is YSYEKL. The CDR3 region is CASSQPRQGWDEKLFF. The CDR3 DNA follows: TGCGCCAGCAGCCAGCCCCGCCAGGGGTGGGATGAAAAACTGTTTTTT.

The chain links TRBV18 to TRBJ2-1; D ambiguous. This CDR3 spans 12 amino acids. CDR1 KGHSH and CDR2 LQKENI come from the germline V gene. V lost 4 bases, J lost 5 bases, and 6 bases lay in between. The CDR3 DNA follows: TGTGCCAGCTCACTGAAAGACAATGAGCAGTTCTTC. It translates to CASSLKDNEQFF.

The chain has TRBV28 and TRBJ1-2; D ambiguous. Germline CDR1 reads MDHEN; CDR2 reads SYDVKM. Trimming pared 5 bases from V and 4 bases from J, leaving 11 bases between. CDR3 length equals 13 residues. The CDR3 region has the DNA TGTGCCAGCAGTCGACCCTTGATCTATGGCTACACCTTC. It encodes CASSRPLIYGYTF.

J is TRBJ2-7 and V is TRBV10-1; D may be TRBD1 (6 bases). V lost 6 bases, J lost 3 bases, and 15 bases lay in between. This CDR3 has 14 residues. Germline CDR1 WNHNN, CDR2 SYGVQD (reference sequence). Written as DNA, the CDR3 is TGCGCCAGCAGGAAGAGACAGGCCCACTACGAGCAGTACTTC. This codes for CASRKRQAHYEQYF.

The CDR3 DNA is TGTGCCAGCAGCTTGGCCGGGACAGGGGGTGAGCAGTTCTTC. Translated, it gives CASSLAGTGGEQFF. This chain joins TRBV7-9 and TRBJ2-1; TRBD1 matches 11 bases. V lost 3 bases to trimming and J lost 9 bases; unmatched junction nucleotides: 4. The CDR3 is 14 residues long. The germline V gene encodes CDR1 SEHNR and CDR2 FQNEAQ (reference sequence).

The chain joins TRBV7-8 to TRBJ2-7, with 9 bases identical to TRBD1. After removal of 1 base from V and 5 bases from J, the junction contained 3 bases not matched to a gene. This CDR3 comprises 14 residues. CDR1 is SGHVS, CDR2 FQNEAQ, per germline. The CDR3 region has the DNA TGTGCCAGCAGCTTAGGGACAGGGGCCGACGAGCAGTACTTC. This codes for CASSLGTGADEQYF.

The chain joins TRBV9 to TRBJ2-6; D not resolved. The germline V and J ends were trimmed by 4 bases and 4 bases, with 27 bases remaining between them. Germline loops: CDR1 SGDLS, CDR2 YYNGEE. CDR3 length equals 20 residues. The CDR3 region is CASSLTKVNLEVWGANVLTF. The CDR3 DNA reads as TGTGCCAGCAGCCTAACGAAGGTCAACCTAGAGGTGTGGGGGGCCAACGTCCTGACTTTC.

This clone occurred once. The V and J genes are TRBV5-4 and TRBJ2-3, with D unresolved. Germline V gene lookup returns CDR1 SGHNT and CDR2 YYREEE (reference sequence). Trimming took off 4 bases at V and 1 base at J, with 4 bases between the two ends. There are 12 residues in the CDR3. In DNA, the CDR3 is TGTGCCAGCAGCCGCGGCACAGATACGCAGTATTTT. This codes for CASSRGTDTQYF.

V gene TRBV29-1 combines with J gene TRBJ1-2, with D possibly matching TRBD1 (6 bases). This CDR3 is built from 13 residues. Trimming pared 3 bases from V and 4 bases from J, leaving 12 bases between. The germline gives CDR1 SQVTM, CDR2 ANQGSEA. CDR3 protein: CSVDGGVGYGYTF. As DNA, the CDR3 is TGCAGCGTTGATGGGGGCGTCGGCTATGGCTACACCTTC.

V is TRBV15 and J is TRBJ2-7; D gene ambiguous. Germline V lookup: CDR1 LNHNV, CDR2 YYDKDF (reference sequence). Trimming took off 0 bases at V and 3 bases at J, with 21 bases between the two ends. This CDR3 is built from 18 residues. The CDR3 nucleotides are TGTGCCACCAGCAGAGACCCCATTGCTAGTCGCCACAGCTACGAGCAGTACTTC. Its protein is CATSRDPIASRHSYEQYF.

In its sample, this clone was seen once. The chain uses TRBV12-3 or TRBV12-4 and TRBJ1-1, with D possibly TRBD1 on 5 matching bases. Trimming pared 6 bases from V and 1 base from J, leaving 9 bases between. The CDR3 loop spans 13 amino acids. CDR3 loop: CASRTGTNTEAFF. For the CDR3, the DNA is TGTGCCAGCAGGACCGGGACGAACACTGAAGCTTTCTTT.

This clone has just a few counts. The V call is TRBV7-9, the J call TRBJ1-4, with D maybe TRBD1 (6 bases). Germline V gene sequence: CDR1 SEHNR, CDR2 FQNEAQ (reference sequence). The CDR3 is 13 residues long. Trimming stripped 5 bases from V and 8 bases from J, with 12 bases between. CDR3: CASSPTGSEKLFF. The DNA of the CDR3 is TGTGCCAGCAGCCCAACAGGGTCCGAAAAACTGTTTTTT. The full variable domain, its missing parts supplied by reference TRBV7-9 and TRBJ1-4, is DTGVSQNPRHKITKRGQNVTFRCDPISEHNRLYWYRQTLGQGPEFLTYFQNEAQLEKSRLLSDRFSAERPKGSFSTLEIQRTEQGDSAMYLCASSPTGSEKLFFGSGTQLSVL.

J is TRBJ1-5 and V is TRBV19, with 9 bases fitting TRBD1. CDR1 and CDR2 from the germline V gene are LNHDA and SQIVND (reference sequence). V lost 4 bases and J lost 0; bases outside the gene matches: 1. This CDR3 has 15 residues. CDR3 sequence reads: CASSTTGGSNQPQHF. The CDR3 DNA reads as TGTGCCAGTAGTACGACAGGGGGTAGCAATCAGCCCCAGCATTTT.